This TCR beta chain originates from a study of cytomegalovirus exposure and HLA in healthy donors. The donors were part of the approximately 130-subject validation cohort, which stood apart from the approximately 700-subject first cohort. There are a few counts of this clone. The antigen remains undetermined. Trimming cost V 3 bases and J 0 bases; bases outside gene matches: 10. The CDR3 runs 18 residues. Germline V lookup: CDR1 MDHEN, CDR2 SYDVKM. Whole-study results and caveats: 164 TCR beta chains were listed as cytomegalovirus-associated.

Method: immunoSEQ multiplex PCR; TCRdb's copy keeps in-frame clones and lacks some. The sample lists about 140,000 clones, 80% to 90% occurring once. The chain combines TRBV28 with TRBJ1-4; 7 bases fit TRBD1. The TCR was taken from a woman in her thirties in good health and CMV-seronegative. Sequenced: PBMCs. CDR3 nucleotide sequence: TGTGCCAGCAGTTTGTTGACAGGGATTCGGGCAACTAATGAAAAACTGTTTTTT. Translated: CASSLLTGIRATNEKLFF.